The T cell receptor (beta chain) under discussion was sequenced for a study of cytomegalovirus exposure and HLA in healthy donors. The PCR used 60 Vbeta and 13 Jbeta primers. The assay was immunoSEQ multiplex PCR, and TCRdb's table has in-frame clones only and misses some. Of 150,000 to 200,000 clones in the sample, about 80% were seen once. Germline V gene lookup returns CDR1 SGHKS and CDR2 YYEKEE (reference sequence). This CDR3 has 12 amino acids. Deletions cut 3 bases from V and 4 bases from J, with 7 bases between. The chain employs TRBV5-5 and TRBJ1-2, with D possibly being TRBD1 (6 bases). Sequenced material: PBMCs. This TCR was recovered from a boy aged 5-17 years in good health and CMV-seronegative. The CDR3 sequence: CASSWDIYGYTF. Here the CDR3 DNA reads TGTGCCAGCAGCTGGGACATCTATGGCTACACCTTC.